These 10 T cell receptor beta chains were all obtained from the same sample, sequenced in a study of blood T cell repertoires in COVID-19. TCRdb keeps only in-frame clones here, not all; method: immunoSEQ multiplex PCR. The sample has about 280,000 clones; approximately 83% are singletons. The specimen sequenced was peripheral blood. Receptor source: a woman aged 50 to 60 who had recovered from COVID-19.

The chain is built from TRBV6-5 and TRBJ2-2; TRBD2 is a possible D gene (6 bases). V dropped 8 bases and J dropped 2 bases, with 12 bases sitting between them. The CDR3 sequence is 14 residues long. Germline lookup yields CDR1 MNHEY and CDR2 SVGAGI. The chain's CDR3 is CASGGTPNTGELFF. DNA of the CDR3: TGTGCCAGCGGCGGGACTCCTAACACCGGGGAGCTGTTTTTT.

The chain is built from TRBV15 and TRBJ1-1, with 7 bases lining up with TRBD1. In germline, CDR1 is LNHNV, CDR2 YYDKDF (reference sequence). V shed 3 bases and J 4 bases; nucleotides not matched to a gene: 2. This CDR3 has 13 amino acids. CDR3 nucleotide sequence: TGTGCCACCAGCAGCGGACAGGTCACTGAAGCTTTCTTT. This sequence encodes CATSSGQVTEAFF. The whole variable domain, filled in from reference TRBV15 and TRBJ1-1, reads DAMVIQNPRYQVTQFGKPVTLSCSQTLNHNVMYWYQQKSSQAPKLLFHYYDKDFNNEADTPDNFQSRRPNTSFCFLDIRSPGLGDTAMYLCATSSGQVTEAFFGQGTRLTVV.

This rearrangement joins TRBV11-1 to TRBJ1-2; tentatively, D is TRBD1 (6 bases). Trimming shortened V by 5 bases and J by 2 bases, and 9 bases separated the two germline ends. The CDR3 has 13 amino acids. CDR1 and CDR2 from the germline V gene are SGHAT and FQDESV (reference sequence). CDR3 sequence (DNA): TGTGCCAGCAGCCCGGACAGCAACTATGGCTACACCTTC. This sequence encodes CASSPDSNYGYTF.

This clone turned up a few times. The rearrangement joins TRBV2 to TRBJ1-1; D possibly corresponds to TRBD1 (5 bases). The CDR3 has 13 amino acids. The V end was cut by 4 bases, the J end by 5 bases, with 11 bases between. Germline CDR1 and CDR2: SNHLY and FYNNEI. The CDR3 region has the DNA TGTGCCAGCAGTGGAGTATCAGGGACTGAAGCTTTCTTT. Translated, it gives CASSGVSGTEAFF. Variable domain in full (rest from reference TRBV2 and TRBJ1-1): EPEVTQTPSHQVTQMGQEVILRCVPISNHLYFYWYRQILGQKVEFLVSFYNNEISEKSEIFDDQFSVERPDGSNFTLKIRSTKLEDSAMYFCASSGVSGTEAFFGQGTRLTVV.

This sequence joins TRBV28 and TRBJ2-7; TRBD1 matches 9 bases. CDR3 size: 13 residues. The V gene end was trimmed by 4 bases and the J gene end by 6 bases; junction bases not matched to a gene: 4. Germline V CDR1 and CDR2: MDHEN, SYDVKM. CDR3 protein: CASSSGQGLEQYF. CDR3 nucleotide sequence: TGTGCCAGCAGTTCAGGACAGGGGCTCGAGCAGTACTTC.

This clone was seen a handful of times. This chain links TRBV3-1 (or the pseudogene TRBV3-2) with TRBJ2-2; no clear D. The CDR3 spans 16 residues. The germline V gene has CDR1 LGHDT and CDR2 YNNKEL (reference sequence). Trimming left V 5 bases short and J 3 bases short, with 16 bases between. The CDR3 DNA sequence: TGTGCCAGCAGCGCCCAGCGCAGTCGGGACACCGGGGAGCTGTTTTTT. It specifies CASSAQRSRDTGELFF.

The chain recombines TRBV2 with TRBJ1-2; D is perhaps TRBD1 (5 bases). The CDR3 length is 14 residues. The V gene's germline CDR1 is SNHLY and CDR2 FYNNEI. Trimming cost V 1 base and J 4 bases, with 10 bases left between them. CDR3 loop: CASSEEQGSYGYTF. CDR3 sequence (DNA): TGTGCCAGCAGTGAAGAGCAGGGCAGCTATGGCTACACCTTC.

This sequence joins TRBV5-1 and TRBJ2-1, with TRBD2 identical over 7 bases. The germline CDR1 and CDR2 sequences are SGHRS and YFSETQ. J lost 4 bases, V lost 0 bases, and 4 bases had no gene match. The CDR3 is 15 amino acids. CDR3 coding DNA: TGCGCCAGCAGCTTGGACCCCGGGGGGTACAATGAGCAGTTCTTC. Translation: CASSLDPGGYNEQFF.

The genes are TRBV2 and TRBJ2-1, with 8 bases lining up with TRBD2. Germline V gene lookup returns CDR1 SNHLY and CDR2 FYNNEI. The length of the CDR3 is 13 residues. J gave up 7 bases and V 6 bases, and 5 bases lay outside the gene matches. The CDR3 is CASSETSVNEQFF. The CDR3 DNA follows: TGTGCCAGCAGCGAGACTAGCGTTAATGAGCAGTTCTTC.

This clone appeared a few times. This chain joins TRBV27 and TRBJ1-1; 7 bases agree with TRBD1. The junction had 7 bases not matched to a gene; V was cut back by 8 bases and J by 1 base. The CDR3 is 14 residues long. CDR1 and CDR2 from the germline V gene are MNHEY and SMNVEV (reference sequence). The CDR3 reads CASSKGQQNTEAFF. The CDR3 coding sequence is TGTGCCAGCTCGAAGGGACAGCAGAACACTGAAGCTTTCTTT.